The clone carrying this T cell receptor beta chain was picked up a small number of times. The data are from a study of shared clonotypes between healthy human individuals. Assay runs were performed at deep level. The genomic DNA of each subset was split evenly across several immunoSEQ plates. The sequenced material, unsorted PBMC DNA, was run on ten immunoSEQ deep assay plates. TCRdb's copy holds only in-frame clones and misses some; the assay was immunoSEQ multiplex PCR. The sample lists roughly 490,000 clones, around 79% occurring once. The specimen was PBMCs. This TCR came from a woman aged 40 to 50 in good health. Some clones in this sample may be carry-over from other donors' samples.

The CDR3 nucleotides are TGCAGCGTTGAAGGAAATAGGGCGAACTATGGCTACACCTTC. This codes for CSVEGNRANYGYTF. The chain joins TRBV29-1 to TRBJ1-2, with D uncertain. The CDR3 loop spans 14 amino acids. V shed 1 base and J shed 2 bases, with 11 bases lying between them. Germline CDR1 reads SQVTM; CDR2 reads ANQGSEA.